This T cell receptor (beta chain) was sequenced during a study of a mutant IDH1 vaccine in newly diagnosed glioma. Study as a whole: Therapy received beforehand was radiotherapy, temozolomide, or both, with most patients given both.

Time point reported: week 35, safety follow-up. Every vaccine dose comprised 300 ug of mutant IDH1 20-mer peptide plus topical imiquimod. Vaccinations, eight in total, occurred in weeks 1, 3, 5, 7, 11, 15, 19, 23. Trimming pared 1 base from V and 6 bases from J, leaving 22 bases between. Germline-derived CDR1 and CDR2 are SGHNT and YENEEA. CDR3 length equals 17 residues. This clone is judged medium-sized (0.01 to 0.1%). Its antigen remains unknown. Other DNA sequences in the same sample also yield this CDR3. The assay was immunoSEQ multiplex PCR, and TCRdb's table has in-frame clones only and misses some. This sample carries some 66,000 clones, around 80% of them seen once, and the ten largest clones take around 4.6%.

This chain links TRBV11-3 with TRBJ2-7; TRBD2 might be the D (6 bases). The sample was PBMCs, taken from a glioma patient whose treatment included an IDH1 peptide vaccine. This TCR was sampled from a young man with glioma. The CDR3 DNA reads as TGTGCCAGCAGCTTAGGATGGCGGGGCCCTCTCAGGCGCGAGCAGTACTTC. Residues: CASSLGWRGPLRREQYF.